These 22 T cell receptor beta chains originate from one sample sequenced in a study of blood T cell repertoires in COVID-19. Sequencing was performed with immunoSEQ multiplex PCR; in TCRdb, only in-frame clones are kept and a portion is missing. The top ten clones hold about 7.8% of a sample with 45,000 to 55,000 clones, roughly 87% of them seen once. Sequencing was performed on peripheral blood. The receptors originated from a man aged 50-59 years with active COVID-19.

V usage is TRBV27 and J usage is TRBJ1-2; TRBD1 matches 9 bases. J lost 4 bases, V lost 6 bases, and 9 bases had no gene match. From germline, CDR1 is MNHEY and CDR2 SMNVEV (reference sequence). There are 15 residues in the CDR3. This CDR3 reads CASSPRQGVIYGYTF. The CDR3 bases are TGTGCCAGCAGCCCGCGACAGGGGGTAATCTATGGCTACACCTTC.

The chain has TRBV19 and TRBJ2-3; D ambiguous. The germline gives CDR1 LNHDA, CDR2 SQIVND (reference sequence). V lost 6 bases to trimming and J lost 8 bases, with 12 bases between them. The CDR3 totals 12 residues. The CDR3 DNA sequence: TGTGCCAGTAGCGCCGATTCGGGTACGCAGTATTTT. Its translation: CASSADSGTQYF. The full variable domain, its missing parts supplied by reference TRBV19 and TRBJ2-3, is DGGITQSPKYLFRKEGQNVTLSCEQNLNHDAMYWYRQDPGQGLRLIYYSQIVNDFQKGDIAEGYSVSREKKESFPLTVTSAQKNPTAFYLCASSADSGTQYFGPGTRLTVL.

V gene TRBV24-1 combines with J gene TRBJ2-7; possible D gene TRBD2, 6 bases. The germline gives CDR1 KGHDR, CDR2 SFDVKD. The CDR3 is 13 amino acids. V lost 11 bases, J lost 0 bases, and 13 bases lay in between. For the CDR3, the DNA is TGTGCCAGGCCGGGACTCAGCTCCTACGAGCAGTACTTC. This codes for CARPGLSSYEQYF.

This clone appeared a single time. The CDR3 DNA reads as TGTGCCAGCAGCCCTGGTCCGGGCTATGGCTACACCTTC. It translates to CASSPGPGYGYTF. The chain is built from TRBV14 and TRBJ1-2, with unresolved D. There are 13 residues in the CDR3. Germline assignment: CDR1 SGHDN and CDR2 FVKESK. Trimming pared 4 bases from V and 4 bases from J, leaving 10 bases between.

This rearrangement joins TRBV24-1 to TRBJ2-2; D may be TRBD2 (5 bases). V lost 3 bases to trimming and J lost 6 bases, with 16 bases between them. Germline loops: CDR1 KGHDR, CDR2 SFDVKD. This CDR3 comprises 16 residues. The CDR3 loop is CATSDPPPEAAGELFF. Written as DNA, the CDR3 is TGTGCCACCAGTGATCCTCCTCCGGAGGCCGCCGGGGAGCTGTTTTTT.

This chain links TRBV4-3 with TRBJ1-2, with D possibly matching TRBD1 (6 bases). The CDR3 runs to 17 residues. Germline loops: CDR1 LGHNA, CDR2 YSLEER. With 0 bases removed from V and 9 bases from J, the gap between germline ends came to 23 bases. This chain's CDR3 is CASSQDWGPGASISYTF. CDR3 bases: TGCGCCAGCAGCCAAGATTGGGGACCAGGGGCTTCTATAAGCTACACCTTC.

The V and J genes are TRBV6-1 and TRBJ1-2, with a tentative D call TRBD1 (5 bases). Trimming removed 3 bases at V and 4 bases at J, with 12 bases between. The CDR3 runs to 14 residues. Germline assignment: CDR1 MNHNS and CDR2 SASEGT. The CDR3 DNA follows: TGTGCCAGCAGTGAGGTCTGGGGGGGCTATGGCTACACCTTC. It yields the protein CASSEVWGGYGYTF.

The J gene is TRBJ2-2, the V gene TRBV24-1, with 9 nucleotides matching TRBD1. This CDR3 region has 17 residues. J was trimmed by 4 bases and V by 1 base; bases with no gene match: 6. In germline, CDR1 is KGHDR, CDR2 SFDVKD. Written as DNA, the CDR3 is TGTGCCACCAGTGATTTTCGGGACAGGGTCGGCACCGGGGAGCTGTTTTTT. Translating gives CATSDFRDRVGTGELFF.

The J gene is TRBJ2-1, the V gene TRBV7-2; a possible D gene is TRBD2 (5 bases). The CDR3 is made up of 15 amino acids. Trimming took off 1 base at V and 4 bases at J, with 11 bases between the two ends. Per the germline V gene, CDR1 is SGHTA and CDR2 is FQGNSA. The CDR3, as DNA: TGTGCCAGCAGCTTAGGACTAAACGCGTACAATGAGCAGTTCTTC. This translates into CASSLGLNAYNEQFF.

The chain is built from TRBV28 and TRBJ1-2; the match to TRBD1 covers 9 bases. J lost 4 bases, V lost 7 bases, and 7 bases had no gene match. The length of the CDR3 is 14 residues. In germline, CDR1 is MDHEN, CDR2 SYDVKM. The CDR3 bases are TGTGCCAGCACCCCCGGGACAGGGATCTATGGCTACACCTTC. Its translation: CASTPGTGIYGYTF.

The genes are TRBV24-1 and TRBJ2-3, with 9 bases fitting TRBD1. V lost 4 bases, J lost 5 bases, and 3 bases stayed unmatched. The CDR3 runs to 14 residues. Looked up from germline, CDR1 is KGHDR and CDR2 is SFDVKD. CDR3 nucleotides: TGTGCCACCAGTGAGGACAGGGGAGTAGATACGCAGTATTTT. Protein product: CATSEDRGVDTQYF.

V usage is TRBV5-6 and J usage is TRBJ1-1; 7 bases match TRBD1. In germline, CDR1 is SGHDT, CDR2 YYEEEE. The CDR3 totals 14 residues. Losses at the gene ends were 4 bases for V and 2 bases for J; bases not matched to a gene: 5. CDR3 amino acids: CASSLGQINTEAFF. CDR3 DNA sequence: TGTGCCAGCAGCCTGGGACAGATAAACACTGAAGCTTTCTTT.

The genes are TRBV28 and TRBJ2-2; TRBD2 aligns across 15 bases. The germline gives CDR1 MDHEN, CDR2 SYDVKM. Trimming cost V 5 bases and J 4 bases; bases outside gene matches: 5. CDR3 length: 17 amino acids. CDR3 coding DNA: TGTGCCAGCAGTCGGACTAGCGGGGGGGCAGGCACCGGGGAGCTGTTTTTT. Translating gives CASSRTSGGAGTGELFF.

The V gene is TRBV14, the J gene TRBJ1-4; D possibly corresponds to TRBD1 (6 bases). The CDR3 consists of 15 residues. Looked up from germline, CDR1 is SGHDN and CDR2 is FVKESK. V shed 1 base and J shed 6 bases, with 12 bases lying between them. The DNA for the CDR3 is TGTGCCAGCAGCCAAGGCACAGGGCGGCATGAAAAACTGTTTTTT. Translation gives CASSQGTGRHEKLFF.

V is TRBV7-8 and J is TRBJ2-3, with a tentative D call TRBD2 (7 bases). The germline gives CDR1 SGHVS, CDR2 FQNEAQ. Trimming shortened V by 5 bases and J by 2 bases, and 11 bases separated the two germline ends. The CDR3 consists of 14 residues. Here the CDR3 reads CASSRGGDTDTQYF. DNA for the CDR3: TGTGCCAGCAGCCGAGGGGGGGACACAGATACGCAGTATTTT.

The genes are TRBV10-1 and TRBJ2-5, with 7 bases fitting TRBD2. V trimming: 9 bases; J trimming: 1 base; junction bases outside the gene matches: 5. CDR3 size: 13 residues. The germline gives CDR1 WNHNN, CDR2 SYGVQD (reference sequence). In DNA form, the CDR3 reads TGCGCCAGTTCACTAGCGTCCCAAGAGACCCAGTACTTC. It translates to CASSLASQETQYF.

The V gene is TRBV29-1, the J gene TRBJ2-3, with D possibly TRBD1 on 6 matching bases. Trimming took 6 bases from V and 2 from J, leaving 12 bases between them. From germline, CDR1 is SQVTM and CDR2 ANQGSEA. The CDR3 consists of 13 residues. The CDR3 bases are TGCAGCGTCGATACAGGGTCCACAGATACGCAGTATTTT. It specifies CSVDTGSTDTQYF.

V and J are TRBV28 and TRBJ1-2; no clear D. Germline V CDR1 and CDR2: MDHEN, SYDVKM. V was shortened by 6 bases and J by 5 bases, with 10 bases between the two germline ends. The CDR3 has 12 amino acids. CDR3 bases: TGTGCCAGCAGCTCCCCAGTTTATGGCTACACCTTC. It specifies CASSSPVYGYTF.

The CDR3, as DNA: TGTGCCAGCAGCGTAGCCCCGGCTAGCGGGAGCACAGATACGCAGTATTTT. As protein: CASSVAPASGSTDTQYF. V is TRBV9 and J is TRBJ2-3, with 8 bases aligning to TRBD2. Per the germline V gene, CDR1 is SGDLS and CDR2 is YYNGEE. V gave up 0 bases and J gave up 0 bases; unmatched junction bases: 6. The CDR3 length is 17 residues.

This clone was seen a few times. V usage is TRBV2 and J usage is TRBJ1-5, with 8 bases lining up with TRBD1. Germline CDR1 SNHLY, CDR2 FYNNEI. The CDR3 contains 15 residues. The trim removed 5 bases at V and 4 bases at J, leaving 7 bases unmatched. CDR3 DNA: TGTGCCAGCAGTACACTCGGGACAGGTAATCAGCCCCAGCATTTT. Its protein product is CASSTLGTGNQPQHF.

J is TRBJ2-7 and V is TRBV20-1; 7 nucleotides agree with TRBD2. Germline V lookup: CDR1 DFQATT, CDR2 SNEGSKA (reference sequence). The CDR3 has 17 residues. The trim removed 3 bases at V and 1 base at J, leaving 15 bases unmatched. In DNA, the CDR3 is TGCAGTGCTAGTAACCTGGCGGTAGCGGGTAAATCCTACGAGCAGTACTTC. The encoded protein is CSASNLAVAGKSYEQYF.

The chain is built from TRBV11-2 and TRBJ1-1; D possibly corresponds to TRBD1 (5 bases). Trimming took 6 bases from V and 1 from J, leaving 9 bases between them. This CDR3 is built from 13 residues. CDR1 SGHAT and CDR2 FQNNGV come from the germline V gene. CDR3: CASRGGGNTEAFF. For the CDR3, the DNA is TGTGCCAGCAGGGGGGGTGGGAACACTGAAGCTTTCTTT.